Reported below is one TCR beta chain. What it recognizes is unknown. This record comes from a study of T cell responses to AZD1222 COVID-19 vaccine. Notes on the study in general: As reported, nearly half of all spike-specific TCRs target variant regions that are unmutated. Scientists sampled the repertoires only once the peak T cell response had passed. An increase in Spike-specific TCR breadth and depth was observed after two AZD1222 doses.

Measured with immunoSEQ multiplex PCR; TCRdb has only the in-frame clones, and not every one. The table shows 150,000 to 200,000 clones, with just over 90% occurring only once. The CDR3 is made up of 13 amino acids. Germline assignment: CDR1 SGHRS and CDR2 YFSETQ. V dropped 2 bases and J dropped 1 base, with 6 bases sitting between them. The sample was peripheral blood, taken on day 0 of AZD1222 vaccination. The V call is TRBV5-1, the J call TRBJ1-1; unclear D gene. The source is an adult in good health. The CDR3 sequence: CASSLRGNTEAFF. The CDR3 region has the DNA TGCGCCAGCAGCTTACGGGGGAACACTGAAGCTTTCTTT.